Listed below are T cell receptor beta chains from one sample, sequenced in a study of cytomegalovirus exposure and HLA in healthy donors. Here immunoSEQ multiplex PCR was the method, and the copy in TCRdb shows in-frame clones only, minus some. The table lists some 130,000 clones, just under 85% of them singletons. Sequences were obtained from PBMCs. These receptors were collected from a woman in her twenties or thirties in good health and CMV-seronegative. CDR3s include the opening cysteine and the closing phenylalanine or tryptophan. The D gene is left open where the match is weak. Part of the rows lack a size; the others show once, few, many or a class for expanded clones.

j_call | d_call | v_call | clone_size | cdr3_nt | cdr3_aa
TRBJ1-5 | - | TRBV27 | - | TGTGCCAGCAGTTTTACAGGAAGCAATCAGCCCCAGCATTTT | CASSFTGSNQPQHF
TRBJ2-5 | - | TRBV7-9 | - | TGTGCCAGCAGCTTTAGCAGAAGTAAGGAGACCCAGTACTTC | CASSFSRSKETQYF
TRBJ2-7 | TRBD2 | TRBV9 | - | TGTGCCAGCAGCGTAGCTGGGACTAGCGGCTACGAGCAGTACTTC | CASSVAGTSGYEQYF
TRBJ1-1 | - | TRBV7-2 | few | TGTGCCAGCAGCTTAGCTTTGCGGATAGTCACTGAAGCTTTCTTT | CASSLALRIVTEAFF
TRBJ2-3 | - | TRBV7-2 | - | TGTGCCAGCAGCTTACCCGGGTCCGATACGCAGTATTTT | CASSLPGSDTQYF
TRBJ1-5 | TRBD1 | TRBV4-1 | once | TGCGCCAGCAGCCAATTAGAACAGGGGAATCAGCCCCAGCATTTT | CASSQLEQGNQPQHF
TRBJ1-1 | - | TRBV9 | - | TGTGCCAGCAGCGTAGATCCGGGAATGAACACTGAAGCTTTCTTT | CASSVDPGMNTEAFF
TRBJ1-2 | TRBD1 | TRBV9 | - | TGTGCCAGCAGCGTAGCCGGGACAGGGGCTCAAGGCTACACCTTC | CASSVAGTGAQGYTF
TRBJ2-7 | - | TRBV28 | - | TGTGCCAGCAGTCAACAGGGGGGGGACTACGAGCAGTACTTC | CASSQQGGDYEQYF
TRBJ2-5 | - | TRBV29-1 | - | TGCAGCGCCAGGCGGGTGAAAGAGACCCAGTACTTC | CSARRVKETQYF
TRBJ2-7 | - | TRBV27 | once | TGTGCCAGCAGTTTTAAGGGAGGCGAGCAGTACTTC | CASSFKGGEQYF
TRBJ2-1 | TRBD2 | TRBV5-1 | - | TGCGCCAGCAGCTTGGGTGGCGGGGGGGCCTACAATGAGCAGTTCTTC | CASSLGGGGAYNEQFF
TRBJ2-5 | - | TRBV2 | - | TGTGCCAGCAGTCAGACCCCGAGGGAGACCCAGTACTTC | CASSQTPRETQYF
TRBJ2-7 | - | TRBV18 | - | TGTGCCAGCTCAGGGGGGACGGCTTCCTACGAGCAGTACTTC | CASSGGTASYEQYF
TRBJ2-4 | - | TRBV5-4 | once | TGTGCCAGCAGCTGGGAGAGCGGAGAAAACATTCAGTACTTC | CASSWESGENIQYF
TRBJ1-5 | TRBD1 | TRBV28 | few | TGTGCCAGCGGTTTATCTATGGGACAGCTTAATCAGCCCCAGCATTTT | CASGLSMGQLNQPQHF
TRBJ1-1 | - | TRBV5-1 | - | TGCGCCACCACAGGACCCTCGAACACTGAAGCTTTCTTT | CATTGPSNTEAFF
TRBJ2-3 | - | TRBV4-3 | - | TGCGCCAGCCAAAGGATCTTAGGGGGACCCACAGATACGCAGTATTTT | CASQRILGGPTDTQYF
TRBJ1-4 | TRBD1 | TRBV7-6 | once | TGTGCCAGCAGCCTAGGGAGGGGGCGTGAAAAACTGTTTTTT | CASSLGRGREKLFF
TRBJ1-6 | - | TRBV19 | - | TGTGCCAGTAGTATTAAGGGAAGGGAGTCTAATTCACCCCTCCACTTT | CASSIKGRESNSPLHF
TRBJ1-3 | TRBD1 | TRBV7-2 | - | TGTGCCAGCAGCCGCGAAGCAGGGGGCCGAAACACCATATATTTT | CASSREAGGRNTIYF
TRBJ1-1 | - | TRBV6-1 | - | TGTGCCAGCAGATCGGCAGGGATGAACACTGAAGCTTTCTTT | CASRSAGMNTEAFF
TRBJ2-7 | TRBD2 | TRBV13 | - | TGTGCCAGCAGCCGCCCAACTAGCGGGGCCTACGAGCAGTACTTC | CASSRPTSGAYEQYF
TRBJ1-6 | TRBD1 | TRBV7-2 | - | TGTGCCAGCAGCTACAAACCGACAGGGTCTAGTTCACCCCTCCACTTT | CASSYKPTGSSSPLHF
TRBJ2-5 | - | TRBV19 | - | TGTGCCAGTAGTATCGCCAGGGGTAGGTGGGAGACCCAGTACTTC | CASSIARGRWETQYF
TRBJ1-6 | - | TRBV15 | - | TGTGCCACCAGCAGAGAGGGACTCCGTAATTCACCCCTCCACTTT | CATSREGLRNSPLHF
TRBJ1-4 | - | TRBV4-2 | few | TGTGCCAGCAGCCAAGGGCCTAATGAAAAACTGTTTTTT | CASSQGPNEKLFF
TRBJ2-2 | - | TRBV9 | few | TGTGCCAGCAGCCCCCAGGGCCTAGGGGTCACCGGGGAGCTGTTTTTT | CASSPQGLGVTGELFF
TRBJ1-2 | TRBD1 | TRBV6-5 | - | TGTGCCAGCAGGACCCCAGGGGGCTATGGCTACACCTTC | CASRTPGGYGYTF
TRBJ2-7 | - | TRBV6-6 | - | TGTGCCAGCAGTTACTTCCGCGGAGCCTACGAGCAGTACTTC | CASSYFRGAYEQYF
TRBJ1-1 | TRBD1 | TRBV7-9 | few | TGTGCCAGCAGCTTAGAAGGGGGCTCAGAAGCTTTCTTT | CASSLEGGSEAFF
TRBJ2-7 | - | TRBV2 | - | TGTGCCAGCAGTGACGATAGCTACGAGCAGTACTTC | CASSDDSYEQYF
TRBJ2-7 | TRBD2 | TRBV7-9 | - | TGTGCCAGCAGCTTAGTCGGCGGGACTAGCGGGGGACAGTACTTC | CASSLVGGTSGGQYF
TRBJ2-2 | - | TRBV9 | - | TGTGCCAGCAGCGTAGCCGGGACATTAACCGGGGAGCTGTTTTTT | CASSVAGTLTGELFF
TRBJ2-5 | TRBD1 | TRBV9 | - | TGTGCCAGCAGCGTAGGGGGGACAGGGGTTGAAGAGACCCAGTACTTC | CASSVGGTGVEETQYF
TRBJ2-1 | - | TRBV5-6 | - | TGTGCCAGCAGCTTGATTAGAAACAATGAGCAGTTCTTC | CASSLIRNNEQFF
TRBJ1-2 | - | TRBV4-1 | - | TGCGCCAGCAGCCAAGAGCCCGGTGGACTCCACCTATCCGGGAACTATGGCTACACCTTC | CASSQEPGGLHLSGNYGYTF
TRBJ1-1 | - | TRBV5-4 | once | TGTGCCAGCAGCTCGCGGGTGAACACTGAAGCTTTCTTT | CASSSRVNTEAFF
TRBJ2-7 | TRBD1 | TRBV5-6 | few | TGTGCCAGCAGCTTGTGGCAGGGGGCGATATCCTACGAGCAGTACTTC | CASSLWQGAISYEQYF
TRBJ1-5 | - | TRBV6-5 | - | TGTGCCAGCAGTAAGGACAGAGACAATCAGCCCCAGCATTTT | CASSKDRDNQPQHF
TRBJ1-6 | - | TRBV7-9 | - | TGTGCCAGCAGCTTGGGCGATCCGGGAAGCTCCTATAATTCACCCCTCCACTTT | CASSLGDPGSSYNSPLHF
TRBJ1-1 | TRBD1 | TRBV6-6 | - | TGTGCCAGCAGTGACACGGGACAGGGGAACACTGAAGCTTTCTTT | CASSDTGQGNTEAFF
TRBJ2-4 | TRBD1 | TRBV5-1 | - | TGCGCCAGCAGCTTGGAGGGGACAGGCAAACAGTACTTC | CASSLEGTGKQYF
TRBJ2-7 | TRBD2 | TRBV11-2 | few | TGTGCCAGCAGCCCCCCGGGACTAGCGGCATCCGAGCAGTACTTC | CASSPPGLAASEQYF
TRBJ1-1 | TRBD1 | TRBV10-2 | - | TGCGCCAGCAGCGTAACAGGGGGCAGGAGGATGAACACTGAAGCTTTCTTT | CASSVTGGRRMNTEAFF
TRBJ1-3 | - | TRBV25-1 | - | TGTGCCAGCAGTGAACCATCCGCGCCTGGAAACACCATATATTTT | CASSEPSAPGNTIYF
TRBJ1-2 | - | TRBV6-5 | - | TGTGCCAGCAGTTACTCGAACACAGTGGGTTATGGCTACACCTTC | CASSYSNTVGYGYTF
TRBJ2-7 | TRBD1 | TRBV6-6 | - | TGTGCCAGCAGTTACTCTTGGACAGGGGAGTACGAGCAGTACTTC | CASSYSWTGEYEQYF
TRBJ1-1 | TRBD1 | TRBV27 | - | TGTGCCAGCAGTCTCTCCAGGGGGCGAGCGGTGAACACTGAAGCTTTCTTT | CASSLSRGRAVNTEAFF
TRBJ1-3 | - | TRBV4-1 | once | TGCGCCAGCAGCCTAAGTCAGGGGCGATCCTCTGGAAACACCATATATTTT | CASSLSQGRSSGNTIYF
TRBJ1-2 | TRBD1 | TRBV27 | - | TGTGCCAGCAGTTTATTGGGACAGGGGCTGTTTGGCTACACCTTC | CASSLLGQGLFGYTF
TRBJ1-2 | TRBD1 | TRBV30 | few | TGTGCCTGGGGGACAGTTAACTATGGCTACACCTTC | CAWGTVNYGYTF
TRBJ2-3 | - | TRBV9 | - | TGTGCCAGCGACCGGGGGAGGCACACAGATACGCAGTATTTT | CASDRGRHTDTQYF
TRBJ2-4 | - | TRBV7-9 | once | TGTGCCAGCAGCTTAGGAGACTTCAGGGCGGTCGCCAAAAACATTCAGTACTTC | CASSLGDFRAVAKNIQYF
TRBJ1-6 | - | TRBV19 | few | TGTGCCAGTAGCTTGGCATCGGGGAGCTCCTATAATTCACCCCTCCACTTT | CASSLASGSSYNSPLHF
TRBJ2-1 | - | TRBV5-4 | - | TGTGCCAGCAGCTCTACAGGCACCTACAATGAGCAGTTCTTC | CASSSTGTYNEQFF
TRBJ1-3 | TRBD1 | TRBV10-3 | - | TGTGCCATCAGTCGACAGGGTCCAGCGACTGGAAACACCATATATTTT | CAISRQGPATGNTIYF
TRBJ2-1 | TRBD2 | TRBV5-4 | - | TGTGCCAGCAGCTCACCCGGGGGGTCTTTTGGTGAGCAGTTCTTC | CASSSPGGSFGEQFF
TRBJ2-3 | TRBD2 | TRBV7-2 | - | TGTGCCAGCAGCTCCGAGAGCAGTAGCGGGGGGGCTATGTATTTT | CASSSESSSGGAMYF
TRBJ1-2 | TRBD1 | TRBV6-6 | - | TGTGCCAGCAGGAGAGAGGGGGCGACGGGCTACACCTTC | CASRREGATGYTF